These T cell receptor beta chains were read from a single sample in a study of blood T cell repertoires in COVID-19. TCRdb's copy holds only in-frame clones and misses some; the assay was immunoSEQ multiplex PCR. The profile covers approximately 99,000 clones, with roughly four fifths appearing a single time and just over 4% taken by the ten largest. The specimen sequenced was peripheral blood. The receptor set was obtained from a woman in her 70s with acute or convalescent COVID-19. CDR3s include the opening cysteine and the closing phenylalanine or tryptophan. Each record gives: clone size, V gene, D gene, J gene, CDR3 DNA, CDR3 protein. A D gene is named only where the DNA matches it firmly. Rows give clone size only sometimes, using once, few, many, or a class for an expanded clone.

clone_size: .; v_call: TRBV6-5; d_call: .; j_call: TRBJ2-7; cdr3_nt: TGTGCCAGCCAGCGGGCCCTCTACGAGCAGTACTTC; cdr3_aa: CASQRALYEQYF
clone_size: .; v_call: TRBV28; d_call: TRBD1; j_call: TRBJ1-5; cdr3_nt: TGTGCCAGCAGCTCGCAGGGGGCCGGGTTTAGCAATCAGCCCCAGCATTTT; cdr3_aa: CASSSQGAGFSNQPQHF
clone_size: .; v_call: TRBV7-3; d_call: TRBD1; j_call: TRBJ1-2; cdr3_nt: TGTGCCAGCAGCTCAACCGGGACAGGGGGAGGCTACACCTTC; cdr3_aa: CASSSTGTGGGYTF
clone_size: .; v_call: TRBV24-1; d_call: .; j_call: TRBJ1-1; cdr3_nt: TGTGCCACCAGTGATCCCAATAGTGGTTCGTCTGAAGCTTTCTTT; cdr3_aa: CATSDPNSGSSEAFF
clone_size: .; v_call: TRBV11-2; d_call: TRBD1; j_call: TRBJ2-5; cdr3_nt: TGTGCCAGCAGCTTAACCCTGACAGGGGGCCAAGAGACCCAGTACTTC; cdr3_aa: CASSLTLTGGQETQYF
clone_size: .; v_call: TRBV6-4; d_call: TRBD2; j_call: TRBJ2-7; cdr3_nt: TGTGCCAGCAGTGAACGGGGGGGGAGCTCCTACGAGCAGTACTTC; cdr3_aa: CASSERGGSSYEQYF
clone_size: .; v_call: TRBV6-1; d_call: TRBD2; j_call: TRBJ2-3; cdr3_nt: TGTGCCAGCAGTGCTTCCTTTACTAGCGGGAGGGCCAATACGCAGTATTTT; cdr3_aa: CASSASFTSGRANTQYF
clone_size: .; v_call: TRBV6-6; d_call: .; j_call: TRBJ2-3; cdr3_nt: TGTGCCAGCGTCAGAGGGCCAGATACGCAGTATTTT; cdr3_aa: CASVRGPDTQYF
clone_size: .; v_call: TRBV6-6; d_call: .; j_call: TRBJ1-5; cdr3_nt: TGTGCCAGCAGTTTGGGAGTTGGTCAGCCCCAGCATTTT; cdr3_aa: CASSLGVGQPQHF
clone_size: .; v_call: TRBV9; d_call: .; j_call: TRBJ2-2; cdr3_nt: TGTGCCAGCAGCTCTACAGGTTTTCTGAACACCGGGGAGCTGTTTTTT; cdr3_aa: CASSSTGFLNTGELFF
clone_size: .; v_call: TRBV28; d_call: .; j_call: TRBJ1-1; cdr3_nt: TGTGCCAGCAGTTTTGCAGGGTTGAACACTGAAGCTTTCTTT; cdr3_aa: CASSFAGLNTEAFF
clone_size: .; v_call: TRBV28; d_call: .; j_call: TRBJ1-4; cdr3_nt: TGTGCCAGCTACAATCCCGGGGTACGAGAAAAACTGTTTTTT; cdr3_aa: CASYNPGVREKLFF
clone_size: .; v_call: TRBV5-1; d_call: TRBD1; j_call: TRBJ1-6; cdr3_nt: TGCGCCAGCAGCTTCCAGGGGGCAGATAATTCACCCCTCCACTTT; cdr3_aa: CASSFQGADNSPLHF
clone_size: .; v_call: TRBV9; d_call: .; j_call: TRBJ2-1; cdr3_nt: TGTGCCAGCAGCGTAGTTAGCGGTTCCTACAATGAGCAGTTCTTC; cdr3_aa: CASSVVSGSYNEQFF
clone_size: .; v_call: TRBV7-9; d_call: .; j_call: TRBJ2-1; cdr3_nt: TGTGCCAGCAGCTTAGGCGGGCCAGGGTTCTTC; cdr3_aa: CASSLGGPGFF
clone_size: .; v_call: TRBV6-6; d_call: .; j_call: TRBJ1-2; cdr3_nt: TGTGCCAGCAGTTACTCAGCAGGGAGGAACTATGGCTACACCTTC; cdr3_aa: CASSYSAGRNYGYTF
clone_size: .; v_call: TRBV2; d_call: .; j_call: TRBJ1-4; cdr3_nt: TGTGCCAGCAGTGTTAGGGGTTTCACTAATGAAAAACTGTTTTTT; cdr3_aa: CASSVRGFTNEKLFF
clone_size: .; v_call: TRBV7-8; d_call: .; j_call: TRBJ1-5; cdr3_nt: TGTGCCAGCAGCTTCATAGGGAGGCATCAGCCCCAGCATTTT; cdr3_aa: CASSFIGRHQPQHF
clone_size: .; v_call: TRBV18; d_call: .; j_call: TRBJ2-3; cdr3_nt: TGTGCCAGCTCACCCCAGGAGGCGAGCACAGATACGCAGTATTTT; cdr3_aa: CASSPQEASTDTQYF
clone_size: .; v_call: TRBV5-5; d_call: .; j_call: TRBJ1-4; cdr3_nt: TGTGCCAGCAGCTTGGAGCGGGGGAATGAAAAACTGTTTTTT; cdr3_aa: CASSLERGNEKLFF
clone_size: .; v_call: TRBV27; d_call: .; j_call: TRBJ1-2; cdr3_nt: TGTGCCAGCAGTTCCCCCCTACAGGGAGTCATGGGGCTCGGCTATGGCTACACCTTC; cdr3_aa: CASSSPLQGVMGLGYGYTF
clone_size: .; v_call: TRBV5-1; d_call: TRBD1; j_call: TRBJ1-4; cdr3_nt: TGCGCCAGCAGCTTAGACAGGGGGCATGAAAAACTGTTTTTT; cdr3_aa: CASSLDRGHEKLFF
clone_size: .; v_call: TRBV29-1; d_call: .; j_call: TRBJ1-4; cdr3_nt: TGCAGCGTCCGGGATGAAAAACTGTTTTTT; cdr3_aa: CSVRDEKLFF
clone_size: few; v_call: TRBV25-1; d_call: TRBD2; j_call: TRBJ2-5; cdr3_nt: TGTGCCAGCAGTACGCTAGCGGGGGCCGAAGAGACCCAGTACTTC; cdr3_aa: CASSTLAGAEETQYF
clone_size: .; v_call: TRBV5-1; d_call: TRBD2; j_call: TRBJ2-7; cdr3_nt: TGCGCCAGCAGCTTCGGGACTAGCGGCGGAGTGGTTTACTTC; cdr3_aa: CASSFGTSGGVVYF
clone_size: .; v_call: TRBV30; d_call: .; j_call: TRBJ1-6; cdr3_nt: TGTGCCTGGAGTGGGAACGGTGAGGGTTCACCCCTCCACTTT; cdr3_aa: CAWSGNGEGSPLHF
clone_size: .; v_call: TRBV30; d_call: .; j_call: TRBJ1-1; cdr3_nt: TGTGCCTGGCTCCCTCTCGACAGATTCAACACTGAAGCTTTCTTT; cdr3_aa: CAWLPLDRFNTEAFF
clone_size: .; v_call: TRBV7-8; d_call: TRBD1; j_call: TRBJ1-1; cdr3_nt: TGTGCCAGCAGCCTCAGGGGGCAGAGCACTGAAGCTTTCTTT; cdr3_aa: CASSLRGQSTEAFF
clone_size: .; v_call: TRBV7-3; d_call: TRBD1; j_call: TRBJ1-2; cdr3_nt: TGTGCCAGCAGCCTTTGGACAGGGCCCCTCTATGGCTACACCTTC; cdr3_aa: CASSLWTGPLYGYTF
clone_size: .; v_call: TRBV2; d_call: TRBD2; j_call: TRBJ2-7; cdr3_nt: TGTGCCAGCTGCTTTCGATCGGGAGGGTACGAGCAGTACTTC; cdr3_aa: CASCFRSGGYEQYF
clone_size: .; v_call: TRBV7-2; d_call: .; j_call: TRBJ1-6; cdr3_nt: TGTGCCAGCAGCCTGGCAACAGATCGTAGTTCACCCCTCCACTTT; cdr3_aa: CASSLATDRSSPLHF
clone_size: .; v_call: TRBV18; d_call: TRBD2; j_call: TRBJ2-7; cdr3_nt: TGTGCCAGCTCACCACCGTCGGGCTTAGCGGGAGGGGAGCAGTACTTC; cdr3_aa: CASSPPSGLAGGEQYF
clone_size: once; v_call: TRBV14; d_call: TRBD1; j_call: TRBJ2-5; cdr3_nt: TGTGCCAGCAGCCCTCGTTACAGGGGGGTTCGAGAAGAACCAGAGACCCAGTACTTC; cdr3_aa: CASSPRYRGVREEPETQYF
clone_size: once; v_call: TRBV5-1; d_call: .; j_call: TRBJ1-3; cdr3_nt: TGCGCCAGCAGCCGGGAAAGCACGGCTGGAAACACCATATATTTT; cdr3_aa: CASSRESTAGNTIYF
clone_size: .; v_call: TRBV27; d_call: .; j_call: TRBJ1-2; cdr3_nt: TGTGCCAGCAGACAGGGCTATGGCTACACCTTC; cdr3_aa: CASRQGYGYTF
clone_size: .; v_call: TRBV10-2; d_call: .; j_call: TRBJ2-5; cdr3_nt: TGCGCCAGCACCCTGATGGCGGCAGGGGAGACCCAGTACTTC; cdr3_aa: CASTLMAAGETQYF
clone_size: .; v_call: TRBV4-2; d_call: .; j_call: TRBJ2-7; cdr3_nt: TGTGCCAGCAGCCAACGTACGGGACAAGTTTACGAGCAGTACTTC; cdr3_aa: CASSQRTGQVYEQYF
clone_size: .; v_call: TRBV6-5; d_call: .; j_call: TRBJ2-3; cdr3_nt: TGTGCCAGCAGTTACTCTGGGGCCCTTAGCACAGATACGCAGTATTTT; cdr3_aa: CASSYSGALSTDTQYF
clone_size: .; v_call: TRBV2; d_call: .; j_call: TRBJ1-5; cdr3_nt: TGTGCCAGCAGTGAACGGGGAGGTAATCAGCCCCAGCATTTT; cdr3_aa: CASSERGGNQPQHF
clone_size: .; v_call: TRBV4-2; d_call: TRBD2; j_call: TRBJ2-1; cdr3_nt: TGTGCCAGCAGCCAAGGGGGAATGGCGGGGGGCATGTACAATGAGCAGTTCTTC; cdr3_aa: CASSQGGMAGGMYNEQFF
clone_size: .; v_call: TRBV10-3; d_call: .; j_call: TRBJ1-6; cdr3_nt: TGTGCCATCAGTCGGGCGGGGGCATGGAGTTCACCCCTCCACTTT; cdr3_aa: CAISRAGAWSSPLHF
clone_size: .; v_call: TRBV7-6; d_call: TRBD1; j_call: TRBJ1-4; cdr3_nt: TGTGCCAGCAGCCAACGAAACAGGGGTGGGGAAAAACTGTTTTTT; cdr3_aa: CASSQRNRGGEKLFF
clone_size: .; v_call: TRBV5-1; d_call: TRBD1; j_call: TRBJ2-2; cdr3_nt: TGCGCCAGCAATATACAGACAGGGACCACCGGGGAGCTGTTTTTT; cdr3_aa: CASNIQTGTTGELFF
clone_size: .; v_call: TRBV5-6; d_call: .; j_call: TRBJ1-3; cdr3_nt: TGTGCCAGCAGCCCTGCGAACAGGGACCGAAACACCATATATTTT; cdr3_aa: CASSPANRDRNTIYF
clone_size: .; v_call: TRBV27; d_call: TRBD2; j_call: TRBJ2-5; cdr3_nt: TGTGCCAGCAGACCCCGGACTAGCGGGAGAGAGACCCAGTACTTC; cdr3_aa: CASRPRTSGRETQYF
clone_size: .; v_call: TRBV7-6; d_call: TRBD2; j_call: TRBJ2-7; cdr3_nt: TGTGCCAGCAGCTTTATCGGGGGGGGCGAGCAGTACTTC; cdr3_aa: CASSFIGGGEQYF
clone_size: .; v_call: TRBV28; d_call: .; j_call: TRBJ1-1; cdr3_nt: TGTGCCAGCAGTTTCCTTTGGAACACTGAAGCTTTCTTT; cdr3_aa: CASSFLWNTEAFF
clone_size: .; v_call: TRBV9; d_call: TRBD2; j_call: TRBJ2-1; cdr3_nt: TGTGCCAGCAGCGTAGGCGGGGGTATTCGTGAGCAGTTCTTC; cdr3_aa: CASSVGGGIREQFF
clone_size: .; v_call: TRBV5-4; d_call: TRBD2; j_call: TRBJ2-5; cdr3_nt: TGTGCCAGCAGCTTGACTAGCGGGATCTTCGTGGAGACCCAGTACTTC; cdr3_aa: CASSLTSGIFVETQYF